Presented here are 10 T cell receptor beta chains from one specimen sequenced in a study of cytomegalovirus exposure and HLA in healthy donors. A multiplex PCR was run with 60 Vbeta primers and 13 Jbeta primers. Clones were sequenced by immunoSEQ multiplex PCR, and TCRdb holds only the in-frame ones, with some missing. The table has tens of thousands of clones, roughly four fifths seen once; the top ten hold about 7.4%. What was sequenced was PBMCs. All receptors derive from a woman aged 30 to 39 in good health and CMV-seropositive.

A word on this clone: The junction shows a germline mismatch at one end, possibly a read error. The gene calls are TRBV4-1 and TRBJ1-1; D is unresolved. CDR3 length: 13 residues. The germline V gene encodes CDR1 MGHRA and CDR2 YSYEKL. In nucleotides, the CDR3 is TGCGCCAGCAGCTTTACAGTGAACTCTGAAGCTTTCTTT. Protein sequence: CASSFTVNSEAFF.

This sequence joins TRBV2 and TRBJ2-5; possible D gene TRBD1, 6 bases. CDR3 length: 13 amino acids. Germline CDR1 and CDR2: SNHLY and FYNNEI. V lost 6 bases and J lost 3, with 11 bases in between. CDR3 loop: CASSRDTEETQYF. The CDR3 nucleotides are TGTGCCAGCAGCCGGGACACCGAAGAGACCCAGTACTTC.

This clone occurred once. This chain uses TRBV30 with TRBJ2-2; 16 positions agree with TRBD2. Trimming took 4 bases from V and 2 from J; bases not matched to a gene: 4. This CDR3 contains 17 residues. Germline V lookup: CDR1 GTSNPN, CDR2 SVGIG (reference sequence). Written as DNA, the CDR3 is TGTGCCTGGATGGGACTAGCGGGAGGGGGAAACACCGGGGAGCTGTTTTTT. This encodes CAWMGLAGGGNTGELFF.

The V and J genes are TRBV4-1 and TRBJ2-4, with 9 positions matching TRBD2. The V gene's germline CDR1 is MGHRA and CDR2 YSYEKL. The CDR3 covers 15 residues. The V and J ends lost 8 bases and 8 bases, in that order; junction bases with no gene match: 13. The CDR3 sequence: CASARGLAGPDIQYF. CDR3 in DNA: TGCGCCAGCGCCCGGGGGCTAGCGGGACCGGACATTCAGTACTTC.

The chain is built from TRBV27 and TRBJ2-7; TRBD1 matches 10 bases. The CDR3 has 14 amino acids. CDR1 MNHEY and CDR2 SMNVEV come from the germline V gene (reference sequence). The J segment lost 4 bases and the V segment lost 6 bases, leaving 6 bases of the junction unmatched. CDR3 sequence: CASRPPGQGYEQYF. DNA of the CDR3: TGTGCCAGCAGGCCTCCGGGACAGGGGTACGAGCAGTACTTC.

This chain connects TRBV19 to TRBJ1-5, with a possible D match to TRBD1 (5 bases). The germline V gene encodes CDR1 LNHDA and CDR2 SQIVND (reference sequence). V was cut by 4 bases and J by 3 bases, with 10 bases left in between. The CDR3 extends over 14 amino acids. The CDR3 reads CASSRDSYNQPQHF. The DNA for the CDR3 is TGTGCCAGTAGTAGAGACAGTTACAATCAGCCCCAGCATTTT.

As to this clone: Its ends do not fully match the called genes, so a read error is possible. This sequence joins TRBV7-9 and TRBJ2-1; 8 bases align to TRBD2. Germline V gene lookup returns CDR1 SEHNR and CDR2 FQNEAQ (reference sequence). This CDR3 is 16 amino acids long. CDR3 protein: CSSSPPSGSFVNEQFF. In DNA form, the CDR3 reads TGTTCCAGCAGCCCACCGAGCGGGAGTTTCGTCAATGAGCAGTTCTTC.

This chain links TRBV5-5 with TRBJ2-1; 9 bases are shared with TRBD1. This CDR3 is 15 amino acids long. Germline V gives CDR1 SGHKS, CDR2 YYEKEE (reference sequence). V trimming: 4 bases; J trimming: 8 bases; junction bases outside the gene matches: 10. Here the CDR3 reads CASSLRDRVGDEQFF. Written as DNA, the CDR3 is TGTGCCAGCAGCCTCCGGGACAGGGTAGGGGATGAGCAGTTCTTC.

The genes are TRBV19 and TRBJ2-2, with 9 bases identical to TRBD2. The trim removed 5 bases at V and 0 bases at J, leaving 7 bases unmatched. The CDR3 is made up of 17 amino acids. CDR1 and CDR2 (germline): LNHDA, SQIVND (reference sequence). CDR3 residues: CASSRLAGLANTGELFF. CDR3 DNA sequence: TGTGCCAGTAGTCGCCTAGCGGGACTCGCGAACACCGGGGAGCTGTTTTTT.

This rearrangement joins TRBV2 to TRBJ1-3; 8 bases are shared with TRBD1. J was trimmed by 0 bases and V by 6 bases; bases with no gene match: 1. This CDR3 comprises 14 residues. Germline V gene lookup returns CDR1 SNHLY and CDR2 FYNNEI. CDR3 sequence (DNA): TGTGCCAGCAGGGACAGGGACTCTGGAAACACCATATATTTT. As protein: CASRDRDSGNTIYF.